The following is a TCR beta chain sequence with its context. Its target is not known. This entry belongs to a study of OX40 agonist ivuxolimab in advanced cancers. Turning to the study itself: In this trial design, patients received ivuxolimab intravenously at 0.01 to 10 mg/kg every 2 weeks. Prior anti-PD-1, anti-PD-L1 or anti-CTLA-4 therapy was allowed; approximately 40% had some. General study findings and limits: By week 6 at 0.1 to 3.0 mg/kg, blood CD4+ and CD8+ T cells had expanded clonally.

The method was immunoSEQ multiplex PCR; TCRdb's version includes in-frame clones alone and lacks a portion of them. Here the sample spans some 50,000 clones, more than 75% being singletons. The ends were cut back, 1 base at V and 4 bases at J, with 11 bases in the middle. Germline lookup yields CDR1 SGHAT and CDR2 FQNNGV. The CDR3 runs 15 residues. The chain links TRBV11-2 to TRBJ1-5, with D possibly TRBD1 on 6 matching bases. The source material was CD4+ or CD8+ T cells sorted from blood, sampled in a trial of the OX40 agonist ivuxolimab. The receptor was isolated from an adult with an advanced solid tumor such as melanoma, head and neck, liver or kidney cancer. The CDR3 region has the DNA TGTGCCAGCAGCTTAGTTGGGGGGCCTAATCAGCCCCAGCATTTT. This codes for CASSLVGGPNQPQHF.